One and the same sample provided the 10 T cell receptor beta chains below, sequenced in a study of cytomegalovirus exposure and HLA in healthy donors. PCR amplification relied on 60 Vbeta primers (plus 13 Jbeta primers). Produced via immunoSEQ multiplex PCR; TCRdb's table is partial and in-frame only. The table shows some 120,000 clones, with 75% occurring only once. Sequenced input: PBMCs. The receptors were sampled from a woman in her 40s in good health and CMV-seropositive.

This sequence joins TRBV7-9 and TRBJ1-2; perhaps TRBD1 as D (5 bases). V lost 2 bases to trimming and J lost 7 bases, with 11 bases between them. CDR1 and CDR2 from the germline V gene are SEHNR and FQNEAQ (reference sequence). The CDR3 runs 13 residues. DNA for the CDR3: TGTGCCAGCAGCTTAAAAGGGGCTAGTGGCTACACCTTC. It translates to CASSLKGASGYTF.

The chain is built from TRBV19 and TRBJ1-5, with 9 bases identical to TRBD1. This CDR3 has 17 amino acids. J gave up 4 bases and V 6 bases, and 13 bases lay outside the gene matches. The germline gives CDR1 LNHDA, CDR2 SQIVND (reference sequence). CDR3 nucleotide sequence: TGTGCCAGTAGCGTAAATTCGGACAGGGGAGGTAATCAGCCCCAGCATTTT. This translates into CASSVNSDRGGNQPQHF.

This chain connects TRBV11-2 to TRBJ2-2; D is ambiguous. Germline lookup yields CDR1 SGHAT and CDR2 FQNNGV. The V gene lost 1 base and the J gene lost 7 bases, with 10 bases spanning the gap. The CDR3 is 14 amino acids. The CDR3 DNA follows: TGTGCCAGCAGCTTAGGAGGCGCGGTCGGGGAGCTGTTTTTT. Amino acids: CASSLGGAVGELFF. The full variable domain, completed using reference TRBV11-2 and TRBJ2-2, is EAGVAQSPRYKIIEKRQSVAFWCNPISGHATLYWYQQILGQGPKLLIQFQNNGVVDDSQLPKDRFSAERLKGVDSTLKIQPAKLEDSAVYLCASSLGGAVGELFFGEGSRLTVL.

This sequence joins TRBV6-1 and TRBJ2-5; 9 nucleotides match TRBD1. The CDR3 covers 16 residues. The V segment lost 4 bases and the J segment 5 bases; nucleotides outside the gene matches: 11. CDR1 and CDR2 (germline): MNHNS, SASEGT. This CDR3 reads CASSASRDRVWETQYF. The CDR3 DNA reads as TGTGCCAGCAGTGCATCCCGGGACAGGGTGTGGGAGACCCAGTACTTC.

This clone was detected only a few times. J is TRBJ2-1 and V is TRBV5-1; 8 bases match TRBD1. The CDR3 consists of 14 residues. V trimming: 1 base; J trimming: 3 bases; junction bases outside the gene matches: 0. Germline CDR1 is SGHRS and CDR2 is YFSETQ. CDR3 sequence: CASSLTGGYNEQFF. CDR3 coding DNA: TGCGCCAGCAGCTTGACAGGGGGCTACAATGAGCAGTTCTTC.

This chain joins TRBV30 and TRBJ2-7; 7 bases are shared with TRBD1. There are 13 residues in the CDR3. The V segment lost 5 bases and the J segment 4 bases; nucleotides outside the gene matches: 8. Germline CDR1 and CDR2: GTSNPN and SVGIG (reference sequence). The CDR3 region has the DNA TGTGCCTGGGACGGGAACAGGGGATACGAGCAGTACTTC. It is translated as CAWDGNRGYEQYF.

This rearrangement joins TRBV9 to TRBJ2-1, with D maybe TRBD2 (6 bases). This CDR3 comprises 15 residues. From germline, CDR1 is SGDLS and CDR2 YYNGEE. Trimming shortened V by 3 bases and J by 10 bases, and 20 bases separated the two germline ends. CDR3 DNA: TGTGCCAGCAGCGAAACCGGGACTCCCTTTGGAGAGCAGTTCTTC. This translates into CASSETGTPFGEQFF.

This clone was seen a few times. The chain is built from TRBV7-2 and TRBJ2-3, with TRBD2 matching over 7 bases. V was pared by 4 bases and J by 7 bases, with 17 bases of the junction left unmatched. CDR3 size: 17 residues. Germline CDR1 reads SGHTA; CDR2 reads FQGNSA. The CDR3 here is CASSSLLRGGSSYTQYF. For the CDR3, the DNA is TGTGCCAGCAGCTCCCTCTTAAGGGGCGGGAGTTCCTATACGCAGTATTTT.

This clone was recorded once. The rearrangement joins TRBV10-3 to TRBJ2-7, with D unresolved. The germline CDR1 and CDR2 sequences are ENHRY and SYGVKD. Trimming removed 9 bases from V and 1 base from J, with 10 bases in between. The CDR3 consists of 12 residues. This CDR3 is CAISPESYEQYF. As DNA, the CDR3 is TGTGCCATTTCGCCTGAGTCCTACGAGCAGTACTTC.

CDR3 nucleotides: TGTGCTAGTGGTCTTACCGGGACAGGGAGGGAGACCCAGTACTTC. This gives the protein CASGLTGTGRETQYF. The chain uses TRBV12-5 and TRBJ2-5, with TRBD1 matching 9 bases. Losses at the gene ends were 5 bases for V and 5 bases for J; bases not matched to a gene: 9. The V gene's germline CDR1 is LGHNT and CDR2 FRNRAP. There are 15 residues in the CDR3.